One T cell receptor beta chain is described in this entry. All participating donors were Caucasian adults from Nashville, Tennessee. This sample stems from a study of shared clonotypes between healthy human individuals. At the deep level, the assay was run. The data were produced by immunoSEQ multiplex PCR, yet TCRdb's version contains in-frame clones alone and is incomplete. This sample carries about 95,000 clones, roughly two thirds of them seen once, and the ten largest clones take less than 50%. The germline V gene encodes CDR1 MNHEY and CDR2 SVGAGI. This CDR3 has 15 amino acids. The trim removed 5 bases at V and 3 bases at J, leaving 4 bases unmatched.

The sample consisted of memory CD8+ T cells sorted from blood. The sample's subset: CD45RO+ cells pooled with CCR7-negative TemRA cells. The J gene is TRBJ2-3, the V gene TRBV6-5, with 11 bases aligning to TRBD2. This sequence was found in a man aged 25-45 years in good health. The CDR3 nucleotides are TGTGCCAGCAGTCCCGGGACTAGCGGAACAGATACGCAGTATTTT. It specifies CASSPGTSGTDTQYF.